This T cell receptor (beta chain) is from a study of CXCR3-negative and CXCR3-positive naive CD8 T cells. Whole-study context: Summed over all libraries, TRB reads came to roughly 140 million, with about 1.5 +/- 0.3 million per library.

From germline, CDR1 is LGHDT and CDR2 YNNKEL (reference sequence). The CDR3 contains 15 residues. The method, 5' RACE with UMI labels, was used to prepare the TRB cDNA libraries. TCRdb processed the 5' RACE reads again and assigns one entry to each CDR3 protein, with no DNA. The sample table includes about 82,000 distinct CDR3 sequences. This chain links TRBV3-1 with TRBJ2-7; TCRdb gives TRBD1 as the D gene, but with no DNA this cannot be confirmed. The TCR was taken from a human donor in good health. Some clones in this sample may be carry-over from other donors' samples. The sample was naive CXCR3- CD8+ T cells from blood. This sample's subset: CD45RO-CCR7+CD27+CD95- naive CD8+ T cells lacking CXCR3 (TNR3-). This CDR3 reads CASSQVTGASYEQYF.